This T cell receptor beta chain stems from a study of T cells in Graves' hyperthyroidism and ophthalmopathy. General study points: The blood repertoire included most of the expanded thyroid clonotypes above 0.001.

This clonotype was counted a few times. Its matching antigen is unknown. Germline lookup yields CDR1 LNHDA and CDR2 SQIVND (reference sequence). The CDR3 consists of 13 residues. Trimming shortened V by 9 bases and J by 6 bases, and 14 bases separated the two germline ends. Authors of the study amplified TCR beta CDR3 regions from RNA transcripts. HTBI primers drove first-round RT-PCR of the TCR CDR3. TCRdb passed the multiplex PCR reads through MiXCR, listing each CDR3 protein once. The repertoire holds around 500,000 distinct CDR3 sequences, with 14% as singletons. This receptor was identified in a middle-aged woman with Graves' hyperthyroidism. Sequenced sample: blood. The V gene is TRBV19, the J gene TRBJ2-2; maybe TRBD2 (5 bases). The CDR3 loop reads CASHRASPGELFF. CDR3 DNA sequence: TGTGCCAGCCACCGGGCTAGCCCCGGGGAGCTGTTTTTT.